The T cell receptor (beta chain) under discussion was sequenced for a study of T cell changes during pregnancy in multiple sclerosis. The method was immunoSEQ multiplex PCR; TCRdb's version includes in-frame clones alone and lacks a portion of them. The table has about 20,000 clones, approximately 91% seen once; the top ten hold 0.63%. Germline CDR1 is SGDLS and CDR2 is YYNGEE. The V end was cut by 0 bases, the J end by 4 bases, with 10 bases between. The CDR3 covers 15 residues. This receptor was taken from a female donor in good health, enrolled as a control in a pregnancy study. This material consisted of CD4+ T cells from peripheral blood mononuclear cells, taken after pregnancy. The chain carries TRBV9 and TRBJ2-2; unclear D gene. The CDR3 loop reads CASSVEARSTGELFF. The CDR3 nucleotides are TGTGCCAGCAGCGTAGAAGCGAGGTCCACCGGGGAGCTGTTTTTT.